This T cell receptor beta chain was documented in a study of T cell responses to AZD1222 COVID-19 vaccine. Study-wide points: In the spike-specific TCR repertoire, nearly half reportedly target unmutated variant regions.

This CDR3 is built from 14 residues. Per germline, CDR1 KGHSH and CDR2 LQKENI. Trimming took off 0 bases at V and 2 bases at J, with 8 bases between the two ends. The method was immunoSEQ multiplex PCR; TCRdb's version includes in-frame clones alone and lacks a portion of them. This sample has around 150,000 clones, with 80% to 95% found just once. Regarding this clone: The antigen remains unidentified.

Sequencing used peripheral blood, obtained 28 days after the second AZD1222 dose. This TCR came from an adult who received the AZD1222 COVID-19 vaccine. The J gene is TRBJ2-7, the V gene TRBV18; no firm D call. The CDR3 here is CASSPPGAAYEQYF. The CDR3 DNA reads TGTGCCAGCTCACCACCGGGCGCAGCCTACGAGCAGTACTTC.